The 13 T cell receptor beta chains reported below all come from one sample, sequenced in a study of T cells in Graves' hyperthyroidism and ophthalmopathy. Amplification of TCR beta CDR3 regions was performed using RNA transcripts as template. Primed by the HTBI set, a first-round RT-PCR was run on the TCR CDR3. From the multiplex PCR reads, TCRdb called clonotypes with MiXCR, one entry per CDR3 protein. The table has about 690,000 distinct CDR3 sequences, approximately 15% seen once; the top ten hold 15% to 18%. The source material was blood. These receptors were obtained from a man in his fifties with Graves' hyperthyroidism.

At least ten counts were recorded for this clonotype. V gene TRBV6-1 combines with J gene TRBJ2-2; 14 bases agree with TRBD2. V shed 6 bases, J shed 3 bases, and the junction held 6 bases outside the gene matches. Germline CDR1 reads MNHNS; CDR2 reads SASEGT. The CDR3 has 17 residues. The CDR3, as DNA: TGTGCCAGCAGCAGACTAGCGGGAGGGCCGGACACCGGGGAGCTGTTTTTT. It specifies CASSRLAGGPDTGELFF.

This clonotype was seen at least ten times. The chain links TRBV4-2 to TRBJ2-7; D gene ambiguous. V was cut by 1 base and J by 4 bases, with 11 bases left in between. The CDR3 has 14 residues. The germline gives CDR1 LGHNA, CDR2 YNFKEQ. CDR3 coding DNA: TGTGCCAGCAGCCAAGCTGGCTACCCTTACGAGCAGTACTTC. It encodes CASSQAGYPYEQYF.

The genes are TRBV27 and TRBJ1-4; D call uncertain. V lost 10 bases to trimming and J lost 8 bases, with 20 bases between them. The CDR3 runs 14 residues. The germline V gene encodes CDR1 MNHEY and CDR2 SMNVEV (reference sequence). CDR3 sequence: CATALTLRREKLFF. The CDR3 coding sequence is TGTGCCACCGCGCTCACCCTGAGGAGAGAAAAACTGTTTTTT.

The sample holds a few counts of this clonotype. The V and J genes are TRBV5-1 and TRBJ1-4, with D tentatively TRBD1 (5 bases). Trimming left V 3 bases short and J 5 bases short, with 11 bases between. From germline, CDR1 is SGHRS and CDR2 YFSETQ. This CDR3 spans 14 amino acids. The CDR3 nucleotides are TGCGCCAGCAGCTCGGGACGGGGAAATGAAAAACTGTTTTTT. This encodes CASSSGRGNEKLFF.

The V call is TRBV20-1, the J call TRBJ2-5; 11 nucleotides match TRBD2. Germline values: CDR1 DFQATT, CDR2 SNEGSKA (reference sequence). Trimming cost V 6 bases and J 14 bases; bases outside gene matches: 11. The CDR3 is 12 amino acids. Here the CDR3 DNA reads TGCAGTGCAGAAAAGACTAGCGGGATAAGTTACTTC. Amino acid sequence: CSAEKTSGISYF.

This clonotype has at least ten counts. The genes are TRBV11-2 and TRBJ2-7; no reliable D call. The length of the CDR3 is 13 residues. The V end was cut by 0 bases, the J end by 4 bases, with 7 bases between. Germline CDR1 is SGHAT and CDR2 is FQNNGV. The CDR3, as DNA: TGTGCCAGCAGCTTAGACACCAGATACGAGCAGTACTTC. Protein: CASSLDTRYEQYF.

This clonotype was recorded many times. V and J are TRBV20-1 and TRBJ2-3; maybe TRBD2 (6 bases). CDR1 is DFQATT and CDR2 is SNEGSKA in the germline V gene (reference sequence). Trimming shortened V by 1 base and J by 5 bases, and 22 bases separated the two germline ends. The CDR3 extends over 17 amino acids. The CDR3 sequence: CSARVMSFGGLGDTQYF. Here the CDR3 DNA reads TGCAGTGCTAGAGTGATGTCGTTTGGAGGGTTAGGAGATACGCAGTATTTT.

V gene TRBV25-1 combines with J gene TRBJ2-1; 7 bases are shared with TRBD2. V lost 1 base to trimming and J lost 13 bases; unmatched junction nucleotides: 13. CDR1 MGHDK and CDR2 SYGVNS come from the germline V gene. The CDR3 totals 15 residues. This chain's CDR3 is CASSELSREGMGQFF. CDR3 DNA: TGTGCCAGCAGTGAATTAAGTAGGGAGGGGATGGGTCAGTTCTTC.

This chain uses TRBV7-2 with TRBJ1-2; 8 positions match TRBD1. The CDR3 covers 16 residues. Germline CDR1 and CDR2: SGHTA and FQGNSA. The V and J ends lost 5 bases and 4 bases, in that order; junction bases with no gene match: 12. The chain's CDR3 is CASSPGTGGVLYGYTF. In nucleotides, the CDR3 is TGTGCCAGCAGCCCCGGCACAGGGGGGGTGCTCTATGGCTACACCTTC.

On this clonotype: A single base separates this from a much larger clone, so it may be a read error. The V and J genes are TRBV12-3 or TRBV12-4 and TRBJ1-1, with D maybe TRBD1 (5 bases). The CDR3 covers 13 residues. CDR3 DNA sequence: TGTGCCAGCAGTTTAATGGGGGATGCTGAAGCTCTCTTT. Protein sequence: CASSLMGDAEALF.

At least ten counts were recorded for this clonotype. This sequence joins TRBV5-6 and TRBJ1-4; 7 bases are shared with TRBD1. The V gene end was trimmed by 5 bases and the J gene end by 5 bases; junction bases not matched to a gene: 6. The CDR3 extends over 14 amino acids. In germline, CDR1 is SGHDT, CDR2 YYEEEE. DNA of the CDR3: TGTGCCAGCAGGTACAGGGGTGGGAATGAAAAACTGTTTTTT. Residues: CASRYRGGNEKLFF.

This clonotype has at least ten counts. The rearrangement links TRBV2 to TRBJ1-1, with 7 positions matching TRBD1. V gave up 4 bases and J gave up 5 bases; unmatched junction bases: 7. Germline-derived CDR1 and CDR2 are SNHLY and FYNNEI. The CDR3 is made up of 14 amino acids. CDR3 sequence: CASSVTGMGTEAFF. CDR3 DNA: TGTGCCAGCAGTGTGACAGGGATGGGAACTGAAGCTTTCTTT.

This clonotype was seen many times. The gene calls are TRBV7-2 and TRBJ1-6; tentatively, D is TRBD1 (6 bases). Per germline, CDR1 SGHTA and CDR2 FQGNSA. The CDR3 loop spans 15 amino acids. V lost 6 bases and J lost 3, with 12 bases in between. The CDR3 protein is CASSLGQNYNSPLHF. CDR3 in DNA: TGTGCCAGCAGTCTCGGACAGAACTATAATTCACCCCTCCACTTT.